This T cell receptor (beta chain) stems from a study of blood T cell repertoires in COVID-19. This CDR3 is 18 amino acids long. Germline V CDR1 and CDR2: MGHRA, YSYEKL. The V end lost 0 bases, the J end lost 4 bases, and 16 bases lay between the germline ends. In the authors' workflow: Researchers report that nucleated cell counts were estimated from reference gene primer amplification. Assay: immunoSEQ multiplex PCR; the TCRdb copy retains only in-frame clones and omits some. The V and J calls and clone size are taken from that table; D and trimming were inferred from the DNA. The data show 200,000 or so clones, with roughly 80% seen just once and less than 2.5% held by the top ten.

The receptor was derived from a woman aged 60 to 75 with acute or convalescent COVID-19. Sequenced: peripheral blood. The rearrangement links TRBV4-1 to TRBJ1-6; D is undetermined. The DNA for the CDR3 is TGCGCCAGCAGCCAAGATCATCATCCACAGTATTATAATTCACCCCTCCACTTT. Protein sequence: CASSQDHHPQYYNSPLHF.